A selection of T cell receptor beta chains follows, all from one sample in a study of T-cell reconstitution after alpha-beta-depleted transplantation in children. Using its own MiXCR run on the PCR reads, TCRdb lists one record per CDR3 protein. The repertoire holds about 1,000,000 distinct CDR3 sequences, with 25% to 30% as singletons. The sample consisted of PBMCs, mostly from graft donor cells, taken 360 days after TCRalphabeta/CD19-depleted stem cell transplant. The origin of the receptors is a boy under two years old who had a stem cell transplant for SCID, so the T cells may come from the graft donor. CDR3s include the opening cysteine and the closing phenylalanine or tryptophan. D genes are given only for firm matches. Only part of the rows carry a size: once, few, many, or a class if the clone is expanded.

CDR3 DNA: TGCGCCAGCAGCCCGGGTTTCGACAATGAGCAGTTCTTC
CDR3 protein: CASSPGFDNEQFF
J gene: TRBJ2-1
V gene: TRBV4-1
D gene: NA
clone size: NA

CDR3 DNA: TGCGCCAGCAGCCTGTTCTTTCCGACAGGGCTTAATGAAAAACTGTTTTTT
CDR3 protein: CASSLFFPTGLNEKLFF
J gene: TRBJ1-4
V gene: TRBV4-1
D gene: TRBD1
clone size: few

CDR3 DNA: TGCAGTGCAACGAGTGGGGGTTTGGTAGAGACCCAGTACTTC
CDR3 protein: CSATSGGLVETQYF
J gene: TRBJ2-5
V gene: TRBV20-1
D gene: NA
clone size: NA

CDR3 DNA: TGTGCCAGCAGTTACTCGATAGGTGACGGGGAGCTGTTTTTT
CDR3 protein: CASSYSIGDGELFF
J gene: TRBJ2-2
V gene: TRBV6-5
D gene: NA
clone size: many

CDR3 DNA: TGTGCCAGCAGCTCCAGACAGATCCCTGCGGAAAACATTCAGTACTTC
CDR3 protein: CASSSRQIPAENIQYF
J gene: TRBJ2-4
V gene: TRBV2
D gene: NA
clone size: NA

CDR3 DNA: TGTGCCAGCAGGCAGCACGACGGCTGGGCGGGGGCAACTAATGAAAAACTGTTTTTT
CDR3 protein: CASRQHDGWAGATNEKLFF
J gene: TRBJ1-4
V gene: TRBV28
D gene: NA
clone size: few

CDR3 DNA: TGTGCCAGCAGCCCAGGGAGTAGAACTGAAGCTTTCTTT
CDR3 protein: CASSPGSRTEAFF
J gene: TRBJ1-1
V gene: TRBV7-8
D gene: NA
clone size: NA

CDR3 DNA: TGTGCCAGCAGTTACTGGCATTCGGGACACTTGAACACCGGGGAGCTGTTTTTT
CDR3 protein: CASSYWHSGHLNTGELFF
J gene: TRBJ2-2
V gene: TRBV6-5
D gene: NA
clone size: few

CDR3 DNA: TGCGCCAGCCGTCCGGGTATCGGGAGGGACTTAGTGGAAAAACTGTTTTTT
CDR3 protein: CASRPGIGRDLVEKLFF
J gene: TRBJ1-4
V gene: TRBV5-1
D gene: NA
clone size: NA

CDR3 DNA: TGTGCCAGCAGTTTCGGACAGGGGTTGTTTTTACGCTATGGCTACACCTTC
CDR3 protein: CASSFGQGLFLRYGYTF
J gene: TRBJ1-2
V gene: TRBV28
D gene: TRBD1
clone size: few

CDR3 DNA: TGTGCCAGCAGCTTAGAAGCGGGGGAATACAATGAGCAGTTCTTC
CDR3 protein: CASSLEAGEYNEQFF
J gene: TRBJ2-1
V gene: TRBV5-1
D gene: TRBD2
clone size: few

CDR3 DNA: TGTGCCAGCAGCCGAAGCGGGGCTTACGAGCAGTACTTC
CDR3 protein: CASSRSGAYEQYF
J gene: TRBJ2-7
V gene: TRBV7-8
D gene: TRBD2
clone size: NA

CDR3 DNA: TGTGCCAGCAGCCGGCCTCTGGGACTAGAGAATACGCAGTATTTT
CDR3 protein: CASSRPLGLENTQYF
J gene: TRBJ2-3
V gene: TRBV5-6
D gene: TRBD2
clone size: few

CDR3 DNA: TGTGCCAGTAGTCCTCGACAGGGGTCGAGCTACGAGCAGTACTTC
CDR3 protein: CASSPRQGSSYEQYF
J gene: TRBJ2-7
V gene: TRBV19
D gene: TRBD1
clone size: many

CDR3 DNA: TGTGCCAGCACCCCTTTAGGCGTCACCGGGGAGCTGTTTTTT
CDR3 protein: CASTPLGVTGELFF
J gene: TRBJ2-2
V gene: TRBV7-9
D gene: NA
clone size: NA

CDR3 DNA: TGCGCCAGCAGCCAAGATCTCAGGGAGGCGGCCTACGAGCAGTACTTC
CDR3 protein: CASSQDLREAAYEQYF
J gene: TRBJ2-7
V gene: TRBV4-1
D gene: NA
clone size: many

CDR3 DNA: TGTGCCAGCTCACCACAAGTCGCAAGCTCGGCAGATACGCAGTATTTT
CDR3 protein: CASSPQVASSADTQYF
J gene: TRBJ2-3
V gene: TRBV18
D gene: NA
clone size: NA

CDR3 DNA: TGTGCCACCAGCAGTCAACGCATAGGGGTTACGCAGTATTTT
CDR3 protein: CATSSQRIGVTQYF
J gene: TRBJ2-3
V gene: TRBV15
D gene: NA
clone size: few

CDR3 DNA: TGCGCCAGCAGCGAAGCGGGGGGAACGAAAGAGACCCAGTACTTC
CDR3 protein: CASSEAGGTKETQYF
J gene: TRBJ2-5
V gene: TRBV5-1
D gene: TRBD2
clone size: many

CDR3 DNA: TGTGCCAGCATCGGGGGTCCCATTTATACAGATACGCAGTATTTT
CDR3 protein: CASIGGPIYTDTQYF
J gene: TRBJ2-3
V gene: TRBV28
D gene: NA
clone size: few

CDR3 DNA: TGTGCCAGCAGTCTCCTGAGGCCCGATGGGGAGACCCAGTACTTC
CDR3 protein: CASSLLRPDGETQYF
J gene: TRBJ2-5
V gene: TRBV6-2/TRBV6-3
D gene: NA
clone size: few

CDR3 DNA: TGTGCCACCAGTGATCCCGGGACAGGGACCTACAATGAGCAGTTCTTC
CDR3 protein: CATSDPGTGTYNEQFF
J gene: TRBJ2-1
V gene: TRBV24-1
D gene: TRBD1
clone size: NA

CDR3 DNA: TGCAGTGCCAGTAAGGGGCGACAGCCCACCTACGAGCAGTACTTC
CDR3 protein: CSASKGRQPTYEQYF
J gene: TRBJ2-7
V gene: TRBV20-1
D gene: NA
clone size: NA

CDR3 DNA: TGTGCCAGCAGCTTAAAGGGGGAGAAGCAGTTCTTC
CDR3 protein: CASSLKGEKQFF
J gene: TRBJ2-1
V gene: TRBV7-9
D gene: NA
clone size: many

CDR3 DNA: TGTGCCAGCAGCTTAGTCGTTCTCGGGAAGGCGGGGATAAACACCGGGGAGCTGTTTTTT
CDR3 protein: CASSLVVLGKAGINTGELFF
J gene: TRBJ2-2
V gene: TRBV11-2
D gene: NA
clone size: once

CDR3 DNA: TGCAGCGTTCTCGGGGGTGGAAGCACTGAAGCTTTCTTT
CDR3 protein: CSVLGGGSTEAFF
J gene: TRBJ1-1
V gene: TRBV29-1
D gene: NA
clone size: NA

CDR3 DNA: TGTGCCAGCAGCTCGGCCCAGTGGGAAACGAGGGATGAGCAGTTCTTC
CDR3 protein: CASSSAQWETRDEQFF
J gene: TRBJ2-1
V gene: TRBV7-8
D gene: NA
clone size: NA

CDR3 DNA: TGTGCCAGCAGCTTTTCTAGCGGGGGGGGCAATGAGCAGTTCTTC
CDR3 protein: CASSFSSGGGNEQFF
J gene: TRBJ2-1
V gene: TRBV7-2
D gene: TRBD2
clone size: NA

CDR3 DNA: TGTGCCAGCAGCCAGAACAACTTGGCGGGGGCCCCTTACGAGCAGTACTTC
CDR3 protein: CASSQNNLAGAPYEQYF
J gene: TRBJ2-7
V gene: TRBV3-1
D gene: NA
clone size: NA

CDR3 DNA: TGTGCCAGCAGCGTAGAAAGACCCCCCGGGACTCTAAACACCGGGGAGCTGTTTTTT
CDR3 protein: CASSVERPPGTLNTGELFF
J gene: TRBJ2-2
V gene: TRBV9
D gene: NA
clone size: few

CDR3 DNA: TGTGCCAGCAGCTCTCTCATGGGGGGGGACTATGGCTACACCTTC
CDR3 protein: CASSSLMGGDYGYTF
J gene: TRBJ1-2
V gene: TRBV11-2
D gene: NA
clone size: once

CDR3 DNA: TGCAGTGCTAGTTTAGCGGGGGCTAGCACAGATACGCAGTATTTT
CDR3 protein: CSASLAGASTDTQYF
J gene: TRBJ2-3
V gene: TRBV20-1
D gene: TRBD2
clone size: few

CDR3 DNA: TGTGCCAGCAGCTTGCAACAGGGGGTTGGAAACATTCAGTACTTC
CDR3 protein: CASSLQQGVGNIQYF
J gene: TRBJ2-4
V gene: TRBV7-9
D gene: TRBD1
clone size: NA

CDR3 DNA: TGTGCCAGCACCCTGGGACAGAGTAATTCACCCCTCCACTTT
CDR3 protein: CASTLGQSNSPLHF
J gene: TRBJ1-6
V gene: TRBV28
D gene: TRBD1
clone size: NA

CDR3 DNA: TGCGCCAGCAGCTTGGGTGGACAGCAAGGCTATGGCTACACCTTC
CDR3 protein: CASSLGGQQGYGYTF
J gene: TRBJ1-2
V gene: TRBV5-1
D gene: NA
clone size: NA